Each of the 30 T cell receptor beta chains below was sequenced from the same sample in a study of T cell repertoires in cytomegalovirus infection. One entry per CDR3 protein results from TCRdb running MiXCR on the reads. The profile shows about 740,000 distinct CDR3 sequences, approximately 34% of them singletons. Sequencing was done on a sample of PBMCs. All receptors derive from a human donor in good health (CMV status not recorded). Some clones in this sample may be carry-over from other donors' samples.

This clonotype was counted many times. V and J are TRBV12-5 and TRBJ1-1; 10 bases are a match to TRBD1. Germline V CDR1 and CDR2: LGHNT, FRNRAP. This CDR3 is 17 amino acids long. The J segment lost 0 bases and the V segment lost 6 bases, leaving 10 bases of the junction unmatched. CDR3 sequence: CASGSGTGADMNTEAFF. CDR3 DNA: TGTGCTAGTGGCTCGGGGACAGGGGCAGACATGAACACTGAAGCTTTCTTT.

This clonotype was recorded at least ten times. V gene TRBV7-8 combines with J gene TRBJ1-5; the D gene is possibly TRBD1 (5 bases). The CDR3 is 15 amino acids. CDR1 and CDR2 from the germline V gene are SGHVS and FQNEAQ. V lost 3 bases and J lost 5, with 14 bases in between. In DNA form, the CDR3 reads TGTGCCAGCAGCTTGGGGCAGGTGGAGGATCAGCCCCAGCATTTT. It encodes CASSLGQVEDQPQHF.

This clonotype was counted at least ten times. The chain combines TRBV27 with TRBJ1-4; 9 bases are shared with TRBD1. Germline assignment: CDR1 MNHEY and CDR2 SMNVEV (reference sequence). V shed 5 bases and J 8 bases; nucleotides not matched to a gene: 6. This CDR3 spans 14 amino acids. CDR3 region: CASSRTGEGEKLFF. The CDR3 DNA reads TGTGCCAGCAGTCGGACAGGGGAAGGGGAAAAACTGTTTTTT.

CDR3 nucleotides: TGTGCCAGCAGCATACTCAATGAGCAGTTCTTC. Its protein is CASSILNEQFF. This chain links TRBV5-3 with TRBJ2-1; D is unclear. TRBV5-3 is marked as an open reading frame, function uncertain. The CDR3 sequence is 11 residues long. Trimming left V 8 bases short and J 6 bases short, with 9 bases between.

This clonotype was detected many times. This sequence joins TRBV11-2 and TRBJ1-1, with D possibly being TRBD1 (6 bases). Germline lookup yields CDR1 SGHAT and CDR2 FQNNGV. This CDR3 contains 22 residues. V dropped 4 bases and J dropped 0 bases, with 33 bases sitting between them. The CDR3 reads CASSSPITGTKSASGMNTEAFF. The DNA of the CDR3 is TGTGCCAGCAGCTCCCCGATAACCGGGACAAAGAGCGCAAGCGGAATGAACACTGAAGCTTTCTTT.

This clonotype has just a few counts. The chain combines TRBV6-1 with TRBJ2-7; tentative D call: TRBD2 (5 bases). The length of the CDR3 is 14 residues. Germline V gene data show CDR1 as MNHNS and CDR2 as SASEGT. Trimming took 7 bases from V and 2 from J, leaving 15 bases between them. The CDR3 here is CASITRAATYEQYF. The CDR3 region has the DNA TGTGCCAGCATCACGAGGGCAGCGACCTACGAGCAGTACTTC.

This clonotype showed up many times. The chain links TRBV7-2 to TRBJ2-7; 13 bases are a match to TRBD2. The J segment lost 1 base and the V segment lost 1 base, leaving 4 bases of the junction unmatched. CDR3 length: 17 residues. Germline assignment: CDR1 SGHTA and CDR2 FQGNSA. The CDR3 sequence is CASSLEPGLAGSYEQYF. CDR3 nucleotides: TGTGCCAGCAGCTTAGAACCGGGACTAGCGGGGTCCTACGAGCAGTACTTC. The full variable domain, completed using reference TRBV7-2 and TRBJ2-7, is GAGVSQSPSNKVTEKGKDVELRCDPISGHTALYWYRQSLGQGLEFLIYFQGNSAPDKSGLPSDRFSAERTGGSVSTLTIQRTQQEDSAVYLCASSLEPGLAGSYEQYFGPGTRLTVT.

The chain carries TRBV6-1 and TRBJ2-7; TRBD1 matches 12 bases. The V gene's germline CDR1 is MNHNS and CDR2 SASEGT. The CDR3 sequence is 13 residues long. The V and J ends lost 4 bases and 12 bases, in that order; junction bases with no gene match: 7. The CDR3 sequence: CASSVDGTGGLYF. CDR3 sequence (DNA): TGTGCCAGCAGTGTTGACGGGACAGGGGGCCTGTACTTC.

This clonotype was seen repeatedly, ten times or more. The chain combines TRBV5-6 with TRBJ1-2, with no clear D. Germline CDR1 and CDR2: SGHDT and YYEEEE. The V gene lost 5 bases and the J gene lost 7 bases, with 9 bases spanning the gap. The CDR3 length is 11 residues. CDR3 protein: CASSLGSGYTF. Here the CDR3 DNA reads TGTGCCAGCAGTTTAGGCTCTGGCTACACCTTC.

The V and J genes are TRBV14 and TRBJ2-7; 8 bases line up with TRBD1. This CDR3 contains 13 residues. V dropped 4 bases and J dropped 7; count of bases not matched to a gene: 6. Germline V lookup: CDR1 SGHDN, CDR2 FVKESK. The CDR3 here is CASSRQGSGEQYF. The CDR3 DNA reads as TGTGCCAGCAGCCGACAGGGGTCGGGGGAGCAGTACTTC.

This clonotype was seen a few times. This chain links TRBV4-1 with TRBJ2-3; D uncertain. V was cut by 1 base and J by 0 bases, with 8 bases left in between. CDR3 length equals 15 residues. CDR1 is MGHRA and CDR2 is YSYEKL in the germline V gene. The CDR3, as DNA: TGCGCCAGCAGCCAAGCTACTTTTAGCACAGATACGCAGTATTTT. This encodes CASSQATFSTDTQYF.

For this clonotype: A junction boundary mismatches the germline segment, possibly from a read error. The rearrangement joins TRBV19 to TRBJ1-5; 7 bases are shared with TRBD1. CDR1 is LNHDA and CDR2 is SQIVND in the germline V gene (reference sequence). CDR3 length equals 14 residues. In DNA form, the CDR3 reads TGTGCCAGTAGCCGGGACAGTCAGAATCAGTCCCAGCATTTT. This codes for CASSRDSQNQSQHF.

The V gene is TRBV7-4, the J gene TRBJ1-1; 8 bases line up with TRBD1. Per germline, CDR1 SGHVT and CDR2 SQSDAQ. Trimming took 5 bases from V and 0 from J; bases not matched to a gene: 17. The CDR3 covers 19 residues. The CDR3 is CASSEDRGGLLPLNTEAFF. DNA of the CDR3: TGTGCCAGCAGCGAAGACAGGGGTGGGCTTCTCCCGCTGAACACTGAAGCTTTCTTT.

This chain joins TRBV19 and TRBJ1-1; tentatively, D is TRBD1 (5 bases). Looked up from germline, CDR1 is LNHDA and CDR2 is SQIVND (reference sequence). This CDR3 is 17 amino acids long. V was trimmed by 8 bases and J by 8 bases, leaving 30 bases between them. CDR3 protein: CASYSRGLRFPSAEAFF. CDR3 DNA: TGTGCCAGTTATTCGCGGGGCCTAAGGTTCCCCTCGGCAGAAGCTTTCTTT.

The rearrangement uses TRBV18 and TRBJ1-1; D gene unclear. Trimming stripped 4 bases from V and 0 bases from J, with 9 bases between. The germline CDR1 and CDR2 sequences are KGHSH and LQKENI. The CDR3 length is 14 residues. CDR3 sequence: CASSRMGLNTEAFF. In DNA, the CDR3 is TGTGCCAGCTCACGAATGGGATTGAACACTGAAGCTTTCTTT.

This clonotype was seen only a few times. The chain recombines TRBV6-6 with TRBJ1-1; D remains unclear. The V end was cut by 8 bases, the J end by 0 bases, with 10 bases between. The CDR3 has 13 residues. CDR1 is MNHNY and CDR2 is SVGAGI in the germline V gene (reference sequence). Written as DNA, the CDR3 is TGTGCCAGCCGGCGGGAATTGAACACTGAAGCTTTCTTT. The encoded protein is CASRRELNTEAFF.

The chain is built from TRBV28 and TRBJ1-4; D not resolved. CDR1 is MDHEN and CDR2 is SYDVKM in the germline V gene. V lost 8 bases to trimming and J lost 2 bases, with 15 bases between them. There are 15 residues in the CDR3. CDR3 in DNA: TGTGCCAGCGACGGGAGGTCTTCCACTAATGAAAAACTGTTTTTT. The encoded protein is CASDGRSSTNEKLFF. The full variable domain, rest sourced from reference TRBV28 and TRBJ1-4, is DVKVTQSSRYLVKRTGEKVFLECVQDMDHENMFWYRQDPGLGLRLIYFSYDVKMKEKGDIPEGYSVSREKKERFSLILESASTNQTSMYLCASDGRSSTNEKLFFGSGTQLSVL.

A few counts support this clonotype. The CDR3 nucleotides are TGTGCCAGCAGCTTGGTTGGGGGCGCGGGCTATGGCTACACCTTC. Its translation: CASSLVGGAGYGYTF. The chain joins TRBV5-4 to TRBJ1-2; tentatively, D is TRBD1 (6 bases). The germline CDR1 and CDR2 sequences are SGHNT and YYREEE (reference sequence). The CDR3 runs 15 residues. Trimming pared 0 bases from V and 4 bases from J, leaving 13 bases between.

The genes are TRBV7-6 and TRBJ1-3; D is possibly TRBD1 (6 bases). Trimming removed 2 bases from V and 2 bases from J, with 10 bases in between. The V gene's germline CDR1 is SGHVS and CDR2 FNYEAQ. The CDR3 is 15 residues long. The CDR3 protein is CASSLLKGAGNTIYF. The CDR3 DNA reads as TGTGCCAGCAGCTTACTAAAGGGGGCTGGAAACACCATATATTTT.

As for this clonotype: One end of the junction varies from germline; a read error may be responsible. The chain uses TRBV12-3 or TRBV12-4 and TRBJ2-7; D is possibly TRBD2 (5 bases). The CDR3 consists of 15 residues. CDR3 sequence reads: CARSSAVSRPWEKYF. The CDR3 DNA sequence: TGTGCCAGAAGTTCTGCAGTCTCGAGGCCCTGGGAGAAGTACTTC.

This clonotype occurred many times. The chain joins TRBV19 to TRBJ1-1; 7 bases map to TRBD1. CDR1 and CDR2 (germline): LNHDA, SQIVND (reference sequence). With 9 bases clipped from V and 4 bases from J, the junction kept 11 bases outside the gene matches. The CDR3 consists of 14 residues. The CDR3 protein is CASSRQGGGTEAFF. The CDR3 DNA reads TGTGCCAGCAGTCGACAGGGAGGTGGCACTGAAGCTTTCTTT.

Only one count was recorded for this clonotype. The junction and the germline gene differ at one end; a read error may be behind it. The J gene is TRBJ2-7, the V gene TRBV6-1; D may correspond to TRBD1 or TRBD2 (5 bases each). The CDR3 runs to 12 residues. CDR1 is MNHNS and CDR2 is SASEGT in the germline V gene. CDR3 DNA: TGTGCCAGCAGTGAGGGGACGGCCGAGCAGTCCTTC. Residues: CASSEGTAEQSF.

The CDR3 DNA sequence: TGTGCCAGCAGCGCCCCATTTGGCTATGGCTACACCTTC. It encodes CASSAPFGYGYTF. The V call is TRBV7-6, the J call TRBJ1-2, with D unclear. V shed 5 bases and J shed 4 bases, with 11 bases lying between them. Germline V gives CDR1 SGHVS, CDR2 FNYEAQ. The CDR3 has 13 residues.

This chain joins TRBV28 and TRBJ1-5; weak D call: TRBD1 (5 bases). Germline-derived CDR1 and CDR2 are MDHEN and SYDVKM. V lost 3 bases and J 3 bases, leaving 15 bases between the germline ends. The CDR3 is 16 residues long. CDR3 coding DNA: TGTGCCAGCAGTTTGTTGTGGACATTCAACAATCAGCCCCAGCATTTT. It encodes CASSLLWTFNNQPQHF. Full variable domain (outside the CDR3, taken from reference TRBV28 and TRBJ1-5): DVKVTQSSRYLVKRTGEKVFLECVQDMDHENMFWYRQDPGLGLRLIYFSYDVKMKEKGDIPEGYSVSREKKERFSLILESASTNQTSMYLCASSLLWTFNNQPQHFGDGTRLSIL.

The chain combines TRBV18 with TRBJ1-2; D ambiguous. Germline V gene lookup returns CDR1 KGHSH and CDR2 LQKENI. V was shortened by 2 bases and J by 4 bases, with 11 bases between the two germline ends. CDR3 length equals 14 residues. CDR3 region: CASSPGGTSYGYTF. Written as DNA, the CDR3 is TGTGCCAGCTCACCAGGCGGTACCTCCTATGGCTACACCTTC.

The gene calls are TRBV6-1 and TRBJ2-1, with D unclear. V lost 5 bases, J lost 4 bases, and 12 bases lay in between. CDR3 length: 14 amino acids. CDR1 is MNHNS, CDR2 SASEGT, per germline. The CDR3 here is CASSPDRNYNEQFF. CDR3 coding DNA: TGTGCCAGCAGTCCCGACCGTAATTACAATGAGCAGTTCTTC.

The chain carries TRBV5-1 and TRBJ2-7; no firm D call. This CDR3 is built from 16 residues. In germline, CDR1 is SGHRS, CDR2 YFSETQ. The V gene lost 2 bases and the J gene lost 2 bases, with 17 bases spanning the gap. As DNA, the CDR3 is TGCGCCAGCAGCTTAGAGGCCGGCGTGACGACCTACGAGCAGTACTTC. Translating it yields CASSLEAGVTTYEQYF.

This clonotype was counted once. The chain carries TRBV10-2 and TRBJ2-3; no reliable D call. The CDR3 length is 15 residues. Trimming took off 0 bases at V and 1 base at J, with 8 bases between the two ends. The germline V gene encodes CDR1 WSHSY and CDR2 SAAADI. The CDR3 here is CASSESSERTDTQYF. In nucleotides, the CDR3 is TGCGCCAGCAGTGAGTCGAGCGAACGCACAGATACGCAGTATTTT.

This clonotype was seen a handful of times. The J gene is TRBJ1-1, the V gene TRBV7-9; D remains ambiguous. The V gene's germline CDR1 is SEHNR and CDR2 FQNEAQ (reference sequence). The CDR3 sequence is 14 residues long. Between the trimmed V and J ends, which lost 0 bases and 8 bases, there was a span of 13 bases. The DNA of the CDR3 is TGTGCCAGCAGCTTAGCGCCGGGAACTGCAGAAGCTTTCTTT. Translated: CASSLAPGTAEAFF.

The chain recombines TRBV19 with TRBJ2-4; a possible D gene is TRBD1 (6 bases). Germline V gene lookup returns CDR1 LNHDA and CDR2 SQIVND (reference sequence). The CDR3 length is 12 residues. Trimming cost V 9 bases and J 16 bases, with 22 bases left between them. The CDR3 sequence is CASKTSGAAFYF. For the CDR3, the DNA is TGTGCCAGCAAGACCTCAGGGGCCGCTTTTTACTTC.